This T cell receptor beta chain comes out of a study of CD8+CD57+ T cells in acquired aplastic anemia. Overall study: Each DNA sample taken from sorted CD4+ and CD8+ cells came to around 3.4 ug on average.

Study findings and constraints: Patients and controls had in common 25 to 30 CD8+ CDR3 sequences.

CDR1 is LNHNV and CDR2 is YYDKDF in the germline V gene (reference sequence). The CDR3 runs to 14 residues. Trimming took off 8 bases at V and 1 base at J, with 15 bases between the two ends. To note about this clonotype: As yet, its antigen is unknown.

Genomic DNA served as template for TCR beta VDJ and CDR3 profiling. Using its own MiXCR run on the reads, TCRdb lists one record per CDR3 protein. The repertoire consists of over 150,000 distinct CDR3 sequences, with around 50% occurring once and the leading ten covering approximately 12%. Selection for sequencing was limited to patients who had shown CD8+CD57+ cell expansion by flow cytometry. Severe acquired aplastic anemia was present in every patient. This sequence joins TRBV15 and TRBJ2-7; the D call may be TRBD1 or TRBD2 (5 bases each). The sequence derives from a human donor with aplastic anemia. The sample consisted of sorted CD4+, CD8+, or CD8+CD57+ T cells (not recorded which) from PBMCs. The CDR3 DNA is TGTGCCACCGCCCCCGGGACGGATTCCTACGAGCAGTACTTC. Translating it yields CATAPGTDSYEQYF.